The source of this TCR beta chain is a study of T cells in Graves' hyperthyroidism and ophthalmopathy. Study outcomes and limitations: Blood shared most expanded thyroid clonotypes above 0.001.

V lost 1 base and J 2 bases, leaving 9 bases between the germline ends. Germline V lookup: CDR1 MNHNS, CDR2 SASEGT. This CDR3 is built from 14 residues. Newly diagnosed patients aged 18 to 65 had hyperthyroidism of under 2 months' duration. On the basis of clinical symptoms, serum thyroxine and TRAb, thyroid ultrasound and orbital computed tomography, diagnoses were made. The PBMCs had their origin in around 9.1 ml of fresh peripheral blood. This clonotype was seen a handful of times. Its antigen is as yet unknown. There were TCR beta CDR3 regions amplified from RNA transcripts. HTBI primers drove first-round RT-PCR of the TCR CDR3. TCRdb re-analysed the multiplex PCR reads in MiXCR, keeping a single row per CDR3 protein. The table lists a few hundred thousand distinct CDR3 sequences, less than 20% of them singletons.

The J gene is TRBJ2-7, the V gene TRBV6-1; possibly TRBD1 for D (6 bases). The sample was blood. The source is a woman aged 18-29 years with Graves' hyperthyroidism. The CDR3 nucleotides read TGTGCCAGCAGTGAAGAACAGGGTACCTACGAGCAGTACTTC. Its protein is CASSEEQGTYEQYF.